This T cell receptor beta chain was documented in a study of cytomegalovirus exposure and HLA in healthy donors. Study outcomes and limitations: Sequencing likely generated an artifact that appeared as a cluster of highly shared sequence variants. Some 150 TCR beta chains were listed as cytomegalovirus-associated. As a later analysis showed, several of the most significant clusters appeared to be linked to common viral pathogens. Reports showed the classifier diagnosing cytomegalovirus status with high specificity and sensitivity.

The germline V gene has CDR1 SGHTA and CDR2 FQGNSA. V was clipped by 5 bases and J by 4 bases; unmatched bases: 14. This CDR3 region has 19 residues. PCR used 60 Vbeta primers and 13 Jbeta primers. Clones were sequenced by immunoSEQ multiplex PCR, and TCRdb holds only the in-frame ones, with some missing. The top ten clones hold 2.5% to 3% of a sample with approximately 70,000 clones, around 80% of them seen once. Notes on this clone: Its antigen is still unknown.

The clonotype was recovered from a woman aged 25 to 45 in good health and CMV-seronegative. What was sequenced was PBMCs. The chain has TRBV7-2 and TRBJ2-2, with 12 bases matching TRBD2. The CDR3, as DNA: TGTGCCAGCAGCCTGGTCCGTCTAGCGGGGGGGATCGGCACCGGGGAGCTGTTTTTT. Its translation is CASSLVRLAGGIGTGELFF.